This T cell receptor (beta chain) was retrieved from a study of T cell responses to AZD1222 COVID-19 vaccine (dated by TCRdb to the early 2020s). Notes on the research overall: TCR sequencing was performed for roughly 240 trial participants, of whom 200 to 220 were given two doses of AZD1222 and around 25 were given two doses of MenACWY control vaccine. Enrollment into the trials was organized by age into subgroups of 18-55, 56-69 and 70-plus years, and those subgroups contained roughly 140, 27 and 60 TCR-sequenced participants, respectively.

Spanning cysteine to phenylalanine, the CDR3 consists of 14 amino acids. Only the CDR3 DNA is retained, 42 bases long and in frame from the first base. What this sample's time point label stands for: about 28 days (+/-7) after the second vaccine dose. Because spike-specific TCR depth and breadth did not differ between the two schedules, AZD1222 recipients who got a second dose at roughly 4 weeks were pooled with those who got a second dose at roughly 12 weeks. Vaccinee samples were obtained from the UK trials COV001 and COV002, which included a single-blind randomized controlled phase 2/3 trial of AZD1222 (ChAdOx1 nCoV-19) in healthy adults. For TCRbeta chain sequencing, PBMC samples from trial participants were taken at day 0 and at day 28 after the second dose. The CDR3 regions of human TCRbeta chains were analyzed by immunosequencing. For the original study's pipeline: Repertoire TCRs were matched against a reference library of SARS-CoV-2-specific TCRs generated with the MIRA antigen-specificity platform. Breadth meant the fraction of unique TCRs that were SARS-CoV-2-associated, whereas depth meant the fraction of total T cells that were SARS-CoV-2-associated. Using the MIRA data, every spike-specific TCR was mapped to the spike region that the TCR reacted to and assigned to either a CD4 or a CD8 class. Log10-transformed breadth and depth values were compared by one-way ANOVA with Sidak's multiple comparisons tests. TCRdb took over this immuneACCESS table, retaining in-frame rearrangements with V and J assigned. Such tables are incomplete; in checked studies, under half of the missing clones stem from an unresolved V gene, and the remainder is unexplained. V and J calls and clone size are given by that table; D and trimming were obtained from the DNA. The sample contains some 70,000 clones, around 80% of them found a single time. In total, the top ten clones hold about an eighth of the sample.

Comments on this clone: Its antigen is still unknown. Base-call qualities are not available, and no considerably larger clone is one nucleotide away.

The research as a whole found: Because no day 14 peak-response samples were available, repertoires were characterized only after the peak T cell response. In the small 56-69-year group, the increase in depth fell short of significance, most likely because of low power. Spike-specific TCR breadth and depth rose significantly after two AZD1222 doses compared with day 0 and with MenACWY recipients. Participants were mostly white British, with more females than males. The authors suggested clonal diversity may have been underestimated. Vaccine-associated CD4 TCRs spanned the whole spike protein, with dominant responses in regions 160-218 and 743-854. Conclusions about previously exposed vaccinees were limited because only 5 or 6 AZD1222 recipients were SARS-CoV-2 seropositive at baseline. Reportedly, almost half of the unique spike-specific TCRs recognized epitopes lying outside the regions that are mutated in the B.1.351 and B.1.1.7 variants.

This sequence uses TRBV21-1 and TRBJ2-7; the D call TRBD1 from the table was never checked on the DNA. TRBV21-1 is marked as a pseudogene. This TCR came from an adult who received the AZD1222 COVID-19 vaccine. The sample consisted of peripheral blood, taken 28 days after the second AZD1222 dose. The bases read TGTGCCAGCAGCCCTCCTGGGGGCCCCTACGAGCAGTACTTC. It translates as CASSPPGGPYEQYF.